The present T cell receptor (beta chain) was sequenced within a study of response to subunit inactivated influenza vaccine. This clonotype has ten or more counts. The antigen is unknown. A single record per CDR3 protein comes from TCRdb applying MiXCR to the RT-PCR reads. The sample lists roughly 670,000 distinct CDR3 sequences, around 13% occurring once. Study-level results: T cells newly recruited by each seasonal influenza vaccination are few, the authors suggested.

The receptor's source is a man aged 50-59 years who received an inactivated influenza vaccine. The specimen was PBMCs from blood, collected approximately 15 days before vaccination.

The CDR3 region is CASSLSPGDSYEQYF. DNA of the CDR3: TGCGCCAGCAGCTTGAGCCCCGGTGACTCCTACGAGCAGTACTTC. The J gene is TRBJ2-7, the V gene TRBV5-1; no reliable D call. The length of the CDR3 is 15 residues. The V gene lost 1 base and the J gene lost 0 bases, with 11 bases spanning the gap. The germline V gene has CDR1 SGHRS and CDR2 YFSETQ.